This T cell receptor beta chain came from a study of memory CD4+ T cells and cytomegalovirus serostatus (dated by TCRdb to the late 2010s). Regarding the study in general: The cohort included approximately 35 healthy adults from Belgium, of whom 9 were CMV seropositive and approximately 25 were CMV seronegative. The study sequenced CD4+ memory TCRbeta repertoires of a Belgian cohort with known cytomegalovirus serostatus to replicate a published TCR-based CMV serostatus classifier.

A word on this clone: Its specific antigen is unknown. The input lacks base qualities; no much larger clone sits a single base away.

The Quick-DNA Microprep Kit was used to extract genomic DNA from the sorted cells. TCRbeta DNA was amplified with the immunoSEQ hsTCRbeta kit following the manufacturer's protocol. An Illumina MiSeq instrument was used to sequence the TCRbeta libraries. The authors processed their data as follows. Following removal of out-of-frame sequences, more than 2,000,000 distinct TCRbeta sequences were retained, with an average of around 67,000 per individual. Each individual was scored using the number of 170 or so previously reported CMV-associated TCRbeta sequences that the individual carried and the total number of productive distinct TCRbeta sequences. A beta-binomial model was reimplemented in Python, and scikit-learn random forests with default parameters were trained on data from the US cohort. Classifier performance on the Belgian cohort was summarized as median AUC with percentile confidence intervals over 10,000 bootstrap iterations. Here the immuneACCESS table is served through TCRdb, limited to in-frame sequences with V and J called. Missing clones are a known gap in these copies; in checked studies unresolved V genes cover under half, and the rest lacks a known reason. V and J calls and clone size are as listed in that table; D and trimming were resolved from the DNA. This sample gives 55,000 to 65,000 clones in total; roughly 80% of them show up just once. Over 0.35% of the sample belongs to the ten largest clones.

A FACSAria II was used to sort memory CD4+ T cells, defined as single viable CD3+CD4+CD8-CD45RO+ cells. To determine CMV serostatus, a Roche Elecsys assay was used that detects serum IgG against CMV pp150, pp28, p38 and p52. After the samples were thawed, total CD4+ T cells were enriched through positive selection using CD4 magnetic microbeads. Samples originated from another study that specifically interrogated the CD4+ T cell memory repertoire. Following standard operating procedures, peripheral blood mononuclear cells were isolated and cryopreserved, while serum was kept at -80 degrees C. The staining used CD3-PerCP (BW264/56), CD4-APC (RPA-T4), CD45RO-PE (UCHT1) and CD8-Pacific Orange (3B5) antibodies, and Sytox blue was used to exclude non-viable cells. Sequences SGDLS (CDR1) and YYNGEE (CDR2) are obtained from the germline V gene. Trimming removed 1 base from V and 4 bases from J; the gene matches leave 5 bases unexplained. The CDR3, from cysteine to phenylalanine, totals 14 residues. Only the CDR3 DNA is retained, 42 bases long and in frame from the first base.

The paper's findings and limits, for the study overall: Only CD4+CD45RO+ memory cells were sequenced, in contrast to the original study, which included naive and memory CD4+ and CD8+ populations. CMV serostatus prediction reached a median bootstrapped AUC of roughly 0.95 with the original framework and 0.9 to 0.93 with a US-trained random forest. On the Belgian cohort, the classifier built on the original framework reached a median bootstrapped AUC of 0.95, with a 95% CI of 0.76-1.00. The results were interpreted as suggesting that the CMV-associated TCR signature is largely present in the CD4+ memory repertoire. Among the 150 to 200 previously reported CMV-associated TCRbeta sequences, 67 showed up in the CD4+ memory repertoires, with each one found in between one and five individuals.

The sequence joins TRBV9 to TRBJ2-7, with 7 junctional bases fitting TRBD2. Input material: memory CD4+ T cells from blood. The TCR originated in an adult in good health and CMV-seronegative. The encoded CDR3 is CASSVRAGRYEQYF. The DNA sequence is as follows: TGTGCCAGCAGCGTACGAGCGGGGCGATACGAGCAGTACTTC.